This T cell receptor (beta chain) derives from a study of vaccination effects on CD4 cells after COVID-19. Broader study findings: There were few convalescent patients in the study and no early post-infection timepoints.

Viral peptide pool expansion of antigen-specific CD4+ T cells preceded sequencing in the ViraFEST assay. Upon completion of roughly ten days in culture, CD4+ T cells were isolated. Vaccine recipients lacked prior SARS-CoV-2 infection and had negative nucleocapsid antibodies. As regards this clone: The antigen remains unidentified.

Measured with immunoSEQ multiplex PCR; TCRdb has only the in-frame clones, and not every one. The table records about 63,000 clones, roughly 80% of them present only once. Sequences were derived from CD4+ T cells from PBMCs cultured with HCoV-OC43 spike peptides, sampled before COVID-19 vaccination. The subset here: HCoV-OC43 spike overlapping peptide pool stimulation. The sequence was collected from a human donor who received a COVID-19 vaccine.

Here the CDR3 reads CASSIPRGRAYNEQFF. The DNA for the CDR3 is TGTGCCAGTAGTATACCCAGGGGGCGCGCCTACAATGAGCAGTTCTTC. V gene TRBV19 combines with J gene TRBJ2-1, with 8 bases lining up with TRBD1. This CDR3 has 16 residues. Trimming took 2 bases from V and 2 from J; bases not matched to a gene: 5. Germline-derived CDR1 and CDR2 are LNHDA and SQIVND (reference sequence).